This TCR beta chain was recovered during a study of molecular identifiers for immune sequencing clone quantification. Overall study context: With replicates, the RNA of around 20,000 or 100,000 naive CD8 cells was split five ways and four were sequenced.

This clonotype appeared a few times. Its antigen remains unknown. Study-wide points: Identical TCR molecules sharing a barcode could underestimate highly expanded clone sizes.

TCRdb re-analysed the PCR reads in MiXCR, keeping a single row per CDR3 protein. The data contain over 550,000 distinct CDR3 sequences, roughly 25% of them singletons. This clonotype originated in a human donor in good health. Some libraries in this study had Jurkat cell RNA spiked in. The specimen sequenced was naive CD8+ T cells from blood, with Jurkat cell RNA spiked in. Regarding subset: FACS-sorted CD8+CD4-CCR7+CD45RA+ naive T cells.

The CDR3 region is CASSQFAVAYEQYF. The CDR3 DNA sequence: TGTGCCAGCAGCCAATTCGCCGTCGCCTACGAGCAGTACTTC. The chain couples TRBV4-2 to TRBJ2-7; D unresolved. V lost 2 bases and J 2 bases, leaving 10 bases between the germline ends. Germline-derived CDR1 and CDR2 are LGHNA and YNFKEQ. This CDR3 comprises 14 residues.